This TCR beta chain was sequenced during a study of cytomegalovirus exposure and HLA in healthy donors. Study overall: Researchers found that around 80% of 300 to 450 genotyped donors fell within the Caucasian-associated ancestry cluster.

Researchers ran the PCR with 60 Vbeta and 13 Jbeta primers. Profiling relied on immunoSEQ multiplex PCR, and the TCRdb table lists in-frame clones only, not all of them. The table has some 130,000 clones, about 70% seen once; the top ten hold roughly 7.2%. Germline assignment: CDR1 GTSNPN and CDR2 SVGIG (reference sequence). CDR3 length equals 12 residues. The sequence came from a male donor in good health and CMV-seronegative. The sequencing sample was made of PBMCs. V and J are TRBV30 and TRBJ1-4, with TRBD1 identical over 10 bases. CDR3 sequence reads: CAFGTGVGKLFF. In nucleotides, the CDR3 is TGTGCATTCGGGACAGGGGTTGGAAAACTGTTTTTT.